The rows below give T cell receptor beta chains drawn from one sample of a study of control samples from healthy donors and cancer patients. Some clones are missing from TCRdb's copy, which holds only in-frame ones; the method was immunoSEQ multiplex PCR. Seen here are approximately 120,000 clones, approximately 92% observed once, and the top ten hold less than 0.65%. The material sequenced was PBMCs. Receptor source: a man older than 75 with head and neck cancer. Each CDR3 is given with its conserved first and last residue. Each record gives: clone size, V gene, J gene, CDR3 protein. Where a row states a size, it is once, few, many or the class of an expanded clone; other rows omit it.

NA,TRBV30,TRBJ1-2,CAWSGGWDGYTF
NA,TRBV7-9,TRBJ2-1,CASSLQGDYNEQFF
NA,TRBV7-2,TRBJ1-1,CASSLEGRATEAFF
NA,TRBV12-3/TRBV12-4,TRBJ2-5,CASKEVGGETQYF
few,TRBV19,TRBJ2-5,CASSRGLAGGEETQYF
NA,TRBV5-6,TRBJ1-6,CASSWGSGQGYSPLHF
NA,TRBV27,TRBJ1-2,CASSLGVGGVYGYTF
NA,TRBV11-2,TRBJ2-1,CASRMGGRNSYNEQFF
NA,TRBV3-1/TRBV3-2,TRBJ2-3,CASSQGLAGAPSHTQYF
NA,TRBV2,TRBJ1-2,CASSPRAENGYTF
NA,TRBV19,TRBJ2-1,CASSRASGRHNEQFF
NA,TRBV6-5,TRBJ2-5,CASSFGLAGEETQYF
NA,TRBV2,TRBJ1-3,CASSGGFSGNTIYF
NA,TRBV6-5,TRBJ2-7,CASSYGPGGAGEQYF
NA,TRBV20-1,TRBJ1-2,CSASSGGGVVGYTF
NA,TRBV30,TRBJ2-1,CALTGTRLGEQFF
NA,TRBV3-1/TRBV3-2,TRBJ2-7,CASSRLGGNYEQYF
NA,TRBV6-5,TRBJ2-7,CASAGTARREQYF
NA,TRBV6-6,TRBJ2-1,CASSPPGGRSHRVEFF
few,TRBV6-5,TRBJ1-1,CASNGQGLNTEAFF
once,TRBV11-2,TRBJ2-1,CASSLGAGLPNEQFF
NA,TRBV6-6,TRBJ1-2,CASSYTLGVRGYTF
NA,TRBV19,TRBJ1-6,CASKSRQGDSPLHF
NA,TRBV7-2,TRBJ2-5,CASSLSIRWGGRVETQYF
NA,TRBV5-1,TRBJ1-4,CASSLSYEKLFF
NA,TRBV19,TRBJ1-2,CASSLDRLGGYTF
NA,TRBV24-1,TRBJ2-7,CATSDFPRTGSNEQYF
NA,TRBV6-5,TRBJ1-1,CASRGHWETEAFF
NA,TRBV7-2,TRBJ2-1,CASSLDERRSYNEQFF
NA,TRBV25-1,TRBJ1-3,CASSEFGGLTGNTIYF
once,TRBV11-2,TRBJ2-3,CASKRLVVDTDTQYF
NA,TRBV3-1/TRBV3-2,TRBJ2-3,CASSDSGQYTDTQYF
NA,TRBV4-3,TRBJ2-1,CASSQDGGRAPFF
NA,TRBV7-6,TRBJ2-2,CASSLDLSTSGRNTGELFF
NA,TRBV5-1,TRBJ1-2,CASSLGSGQDYGYTF
NA,TRBV5-4,TRBJ1-2,CASSSVQGEYSNYGYTF
NA,TRBV12-3/TRBV12-4,TRBJ1-2,CASSYTRGGGYTF
NA,TRBV6-5,TRBJ1-6,CASSYTAGYNSPLHF
NA,TRBV12-5,TRBJ1-5,CASGLGSNQPQHF
NA,TRBV7-9,TRBJ1-1,CASSPMTGRGTEAFF
few,TRBV5-5,TRBJ2-7,CASSPAYEQYF